The 23 T cell receptor beta chains below come from one sample, sequenced in a study of blood T cell repertoires in COVID-19. Repertoires were generated with immunoSEQ multiplex PCR, while TCRdb's copy carries only in-frame clones and drops some. Here the sample spans hundreds of thousands of clones, about 90% being singletons. Sequencing used peripheral blood. All receptors come from a young man with COVID-19, enrolled during active disease.

The chain joins TRBV25-1 to TRBJ1-1; weak D call: TRBD1 (6 bases). The germline gives CDR1 MGHDK, CDR2 SYGVNS. The CDR3 consists of 15 residues. Trimming removed 3 bases from V and 0 bases from J, with 11 bases in between. As DNA, the CDR3 is TGTGCCAGCAGTGACCCGGGACACTTGAACACTGAAGCTTTCTTT. Protein product: CASSDPGHLNTEAFF.

This clone was counted once. The V call is TRBV2, the J call TRBJ1-3, with 11 bases matching TRBD1. CDR3 length: 19 amino acids. Germline CDR1 and CDR2: SNHLY and FYNNEI. V lost 5 bases and J lost 1; bases outside the gene matches: 13. This CDR3 is CASSPSRTGGDRSGNTIYF. Written as DNA, the CDR3 is TGTGCCAGCAGTCCCTCACGGACAGGGGGCGATCGGTCTGGAAACACCATATATTTT.

V usage is TRBV11-3 and J usage is TRBJ2-7; 8 bases align to TRBD2. The ends lost 5 bases at V and 4 bases at J; junction bases unmatched: 22. The CDR3 sequence is 19 residues long. Germline V gene data show CDR1 as SGHNT and CDR2 as YENEEA. The CDR3 loop is CASSTTPGAVSGRGYEQYF. CDR3 DNA sequence: TGTGCCAGCAGCACCACCCCGGGGGCGGTGAGCGGGAGAGGGTACGAGCAGTACTTC.

V and J are TRBV27 and TRBJ2-7; D not certain. CDR1 and CDR2 (germline): MNHEY, SMNVEV (reference sequence). This CDR3 has 11 residues. The ends were cut back, 5 bases at V and 3 bases at J, with 5 bases in the middle. The CDR3 nucleotides read TGTGCCAGCAGTACTTTCTACGAGCAGTACTTC. It is translated as CASSTFYEQYF.

The CDR3 here is CASSSAGANEQFF. CDR3 coding DNA: TGTGCCAGCAGCTCCGCGGGGGCCAATGAGCAGTTCTTC. V usage is TRBV7-8 and J usage is TRBJ2-1, with D maybe TRBD2 (7 bases). In germline, CDR1 is SGHVS, CDR2 FQNEAQ. Trimming took off 4 bases at V and 6 bases at J, with 10 bases between the two ends. This CDR3 is built from 13 residues.

This chain links TRBV11-2 with TRBJ2-3; no definite D call. The CDR3 spans 14 residues. Germline lookup yields CDR1 SGHAT and CDR2 FQNNGV. Trimming stripped 6 bases from V and 9 bases from J, with 19 bases between. CDR3 bases: TGTGCCAGCAGTTCATCCGTCGCCCTGCGGACGCAGTATTTT. Protein product: CASSSSVALRTQYF.

The CDR3 here is CASSFTGENEAFF. As DNA, the CDR3 is TGTGCCAGCAGTTTTACAGGGGAGAATGAAGCTTTCTTT. The chain is built from TRBV12-3 or TRBV12-4 and TRBJ1-1, with 7 bases matching TRBD1. J was trimmed by 7 bases and V by 3 bases; bases with no gene match: 5. The CDR3 spans 13 residues.

This chain uses TRBV7-9 with TRBJ2-7; 12 nucleotides match TRBD2. From germline, CDR1 is SEHNR and CDR2 FQNEAQ (reference sequence). The CDR3 loop spans 16 amino acids. V shed 5 bases, J shed 4 bases, and the junction held 9 bases outside the gene matches. CDR3 in DNA: TGTGCCAGCAGCCCACCGACTAGCGGGAGTATTTACGAGCAGTACTTC. Its translation: CASSPPTSGSIYEQYF.

This sequence joins TRBV6-5 and TRBJ1-1, with unresolved D. This CDR3 spans 15 amino acids. CDR1 and CDR2 from the germline V gene are MNHEY and SVGAGI. Between the trimmed V and J ends, which lost 0 bases and 6 bases, there was a span of 14 bases. The CDR3 region has the DNA TGTGCCAGCAGTTACTCAGGCGGGTCTTTCTCTGAAGCTTTCTTT. The encoded protein is CASSYSGGSFSEAFF.

The chain links TRBV9 to TRBJ2-5; 7 bases line up with TRBD2. CDR3 length equals 14 residues. Per germline, CDR1 SGDLS and CDR2 YYNGEE. V dropped 4 bases and J dropped 4; count of bases not matched to a gene: 7. The CDR3 DNA is TGTGCCAGCAGCCCCACCCCGGGAGGAGAGACCCAGTACTTC. Its protein product is CASSPTPGGETQYF.

The chain couples TRBV7-9 to TRBJ2-7, with a possible D match to TRBD1 (6 bases). Germline CDR1 reads SEHNR; CDR2 reads FQNEAQ (reference sequence). This CDR3 comprises 14 residues. The ends were cut back, 4 bases at V and 0 bases at J, with 10 bases in the middle. CDR3 loop: CASSSWTVSYEQYF. The CDR3 DNA follows: TGTGCCAGCAGCTCGTGGACAGTCTCCTACGAGCAGTACTTC.

This sequence joins TRBV27 and TRBJ2-2, with a possible D match to TRBD2 (6 bases). Looked up from germline, CDR1 is MNHEY and CDR2 is SMNVEV (reference sequence). Trimming took off 5 bases at V and 5 bases at J, with 27 bases between the two ends. The CDR3 consists of 19 residues. The CDR3 DNA is TGTGCCAGCAGTCCCCTTGGCGCGCAGGGCAGGGCGGGGACCGGGGAGCTGTTTTTT. It encodes CASSPLGAQGRAGTGELFF.

The chain combines TRBV28 with TRBJ1-3, with D uncertain. CDR3 size: 16 residues. Deletions cut 6 bases from V and 4 bases from J, with 19 bases between. Per the germline V gene, CDR1 is MDHEN and CDR2 is SYDVKM. As DNA, the CDR3 is TGTGCCAGCAGCTCTCAGGCGTTTGTCTTGGGAAACACCATATATTTT. Protein: CASSSQAFVLGNTIYF.

The genes are TRBV27 and TRBJ1-4, with 10 nucleotides matching TRBD1. The CDR3 has 15 residues. Looked up from germline, CDR1 is MNHEY and CDR2 is SMNVEV (reference sequence). J gave up 5 bases and V 5 bases, and 5 bases lay outside the gene matches. Here the CDR3 DNA reads TGTGCCAGCAGTACACCGGGACAGGGGAATGAAAAACTGTTTTTT. This encodes CASSTPGQGNEKLFF.

The rearrangement uses TRBV5-1 and TRBJ2-5; perhaps TRBD2 as D (6 bases). Germline V gene sequence: CDR1 SGHRS, CDR2 YFSETQ. V was trimmed by 1 base and J by 5 bases, leaving 15 bases between them. The CDR3 covers 15 residues. CDR3 bases: TGCGCCAGCAGCTTGTCTCCGGGGGTTGTCGAGACCCAGTACTTC. Protein: CASSLSPGVVETQYF.

The genes are TRBV27 and TRBJ2-7; 7 bases fit TRBD1. The CDR3 has 15 amino acids. The germline V gene has CDR1 MNHEY and CDR2 SMNVEV (reference sequence). The J segment lost 3 bases and the V segment lost 5 bases, leaving 10 bases of the junction unmatched. The CDR3 coding sequence is TGTGCCAGCAGTCCCTGGACAGGTCAGCTCTACGAGCAGTACTTC. This gives the protein CASSPWTGQLYEQYF.

This clone was observed a few times. The chain combines TRBV5-6 with TRBJ1-6; D might be TRBD1 (6 bases). CDR1 is SGHDT and CDR2 is YYEEEE in the germline V gene. This CDR3 spans 19 amino acids. V was shortened by 6 bases and J by 4 bases, with 26 bases between the two germline ends. The CDR3 nucleotides read TGTGCCAGCATCTCATTGCATCTGGGCAGGGGAGGGTATAATTCACCCCTCCACTTT. Translation: CASISLHLGRGGYNSPLHF.

This rearrangement joins TRBV29-1 to TRBJ2-5; 7 bases fit TRBD2. The CDR3 runs to 16 residues. Germline CDR1 reads SQVTM; CDR2 reads ANQGSEA. The V segment lost 3 bases and the J segment 2 bases; nucleotides outside the gene matches: 12. The CDR3 here is CSVDQPLPGLQETQYF. The CDR3 bases are TGCAGCGTTGACCAACCCCTTCCGGGACTACAAGAGACCCAGTACTTC.

The CDR3 DNA is TGTGCCAGCAGCTTAGGTTGGCTTGAAGAGACCCAGTACTTC. This sequence encodes CASSLGWLEETQYF. V usage is TRBV7-7 and J usage is TRBJ2-5, with D unclear. The CDR3 has 14 residues. Deletions cut 1 base from V and 3 bases from J, with 9 bases between. CDR1 SSHAT and CDR2 FNYEAQ come from the germline V gene (reference sequence).

The chain links TRBV11-2 to TRBJ2-5; no firm D call. V gave up 2 bases and J gave up 3 bases, with 13 bases separating them. The CDR3 has 15 residues. From germline, CDR1 is SGHAT and CDR2 FQNNGV. The CDR3 region is CASSLYETLKETQYF. The CDR3 coding sequence is TGTGCCAGCAGCTTATACGAGACTTTGAAAGAGACCCAGTACTTC.

This chain links TRBV7-6 with TRBJ2-2; D is perhaps TRBD1 (5 bases). Trimming shortened V by 6 bases and J by 3 bases, and 14 bases separated the two germline ends. The CDR3 has 15 amino acids. The germline V gene encodes CDR1 SGHVS and CDR2 FNYEAQ. The CDR3 bases are TGTGCCAGCAGACGCGACCTAGGGGACACCGGGGAGCTGTTTTTT. Amino acids: CASRRDLGDTGELFF.

This sequence joins TRBV6-5 and TRBJ2-1; 9 bases are a match to TRBD2. CDR1 MNHEY and CDR2 SVGAGI come from the germline V gene. CDR3 size: 15 residues. J was trimmed by 7 bases and V by 8 bases; bases with no gene match: 12. The CDR3 nucleotides are TGTGCCAGCGGGCGAGCGGGAGGTAGGTTAAATGAGCAGTTCTTC. Amino acids: CASGRAGGRLNEQFF.

This clone was observed a handful of times. The chain is built from TRBV5-6 and TRBJ1-1; TRBD1 might be the D (6 bases). CDR1 and CDR2 (germline): SGHDT, YYEEEE. This CDR3 region has 15 residues. The V end lost 1 base, the J end lost 1 base, and 11 bases lay between the germline ends. CDR3 coding DNA: TGTGCCAGCAGCTTGAGGGTGACAGGGAACACTGAAGCTTTCTTT. This gives the protein CASSLRVTGNTEAFF.